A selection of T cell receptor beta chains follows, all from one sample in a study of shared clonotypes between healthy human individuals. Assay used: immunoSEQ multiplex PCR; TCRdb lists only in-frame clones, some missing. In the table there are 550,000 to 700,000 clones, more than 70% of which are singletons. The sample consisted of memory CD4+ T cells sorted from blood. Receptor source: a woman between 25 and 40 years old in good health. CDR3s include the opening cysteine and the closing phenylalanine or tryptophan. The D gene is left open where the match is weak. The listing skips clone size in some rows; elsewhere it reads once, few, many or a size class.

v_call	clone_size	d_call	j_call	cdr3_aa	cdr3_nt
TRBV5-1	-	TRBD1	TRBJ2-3	CASSPGQAVLTGDTQYF	TGCGCCAGCAGCCCAGGACAGGCCGTCTTGACGGGAGATACGCAGTATTTT
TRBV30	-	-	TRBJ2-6	CAWSPPGANVLTF	TGTGCCTGGAGTCCCCCTGGGGCCAACGTCCTGACTTTC
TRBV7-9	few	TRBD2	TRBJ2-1	CASSPRIAGNNEQFF	TGTGCCAGCAGCCCCCGAATAGCGGGGAACAATGAGCAGTTCTTC
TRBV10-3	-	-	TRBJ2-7	CAISEARDTQSSYEQYF	TGTGCCATCAGTGAGGCCCGGGACACTCAGAGCTCCTACGAGCAGTACTTC
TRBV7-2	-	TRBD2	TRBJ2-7	CASSLASGRANEQYF	TGTGCCAGCAGCTTAGCTAGCGGGAGGGCCAACGAGCAGTACTTC
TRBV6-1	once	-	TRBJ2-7	CASSESVLSSYEQYF	TGTGCCAGCAGTGAGTCAGTTCTTTCCTCCTACGAGCAGTACTTC
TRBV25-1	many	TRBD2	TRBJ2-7	CASSPGTSGRHYEQYF	TGTGCCAGCAGCCCCGGGACTAGCGGGAGACACTACGAGCAGTACTTC
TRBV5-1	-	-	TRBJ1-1	CASTRGAENTEAFF	TGCGCCAGCACCAGAGGGGCAGAAAACACTGAAGCTTTCTTT
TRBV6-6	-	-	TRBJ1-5	CASSYEGSPQHF	TGTGCCAGCAGTTACGAGGGGTCCCCCCAGCATTTT
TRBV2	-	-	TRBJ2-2	CASETGTLNTGELFF	TGTGCCAGCGAAACCGGGACTTTGAACACCGGGGAGCTGTTTTTT
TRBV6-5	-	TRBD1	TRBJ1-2	CASSYQQGNGYTF	TGTGCCAGCAGTTATCAACAGGGGAATGGCTACACCTTC
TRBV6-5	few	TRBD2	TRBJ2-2	CASSYMAGVGELFF	TGTGCCAGCAGTTACATGGCGGGAGTCGGGGAGCTGTTTTTT
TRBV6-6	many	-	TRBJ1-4	CASSYSSNRNEKLFF	TGTGCCAGCAGTTACTCGTCGAACAGAAATGAAAAACTGTTTTTT
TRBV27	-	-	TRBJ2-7	CASSRLDTAYEQYF	TGTGCCAGCAGTCGACTGGACACCGCCTACGAGCAGTACTTC
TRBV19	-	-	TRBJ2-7	CASSIGAGQGTYEQYF	TGTGCCAGTAGTATAGGGGCCGGGCAGGGCACCTACGAGCAGTACTTC
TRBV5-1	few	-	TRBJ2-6	CASSGQSSGANVLTF	TGCGCCAGCAGCGGACAGTCATCTGGGGCCAACGTCCTGACTTTC
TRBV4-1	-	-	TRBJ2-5	CASSPPDRGRETQYF	TGCGCCAGCAGTCCACCCGACAGAGGCCGGGAGACCCAGTACTTC
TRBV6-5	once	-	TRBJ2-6	CASSYSSHRSANVLTF	TGTGCCAGCAGTTACTCGAGCCACCGCAGTGCCAACGTCCTGACTTTC
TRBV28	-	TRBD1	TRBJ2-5	CASSLGDRVVETQYF	TGTGCCAGCAGTTTGGGGGACAGGGTGGTGGAGACCCAGTACTTC
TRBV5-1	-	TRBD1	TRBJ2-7	CASSASGTGTYEQYF	TGCGCCAGCAGCGCCTCCGGGACAGGGACCTACGAGCAGTACTTC
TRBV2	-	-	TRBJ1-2	CASHQGLANYGYTF	TGTGCCAGCCATCAGGGTTTAGCTAACTATGGCTACACCTTC
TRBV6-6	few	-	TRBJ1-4	CASSRGAREKLFF	TGTGCCAGCAGTCGGGGGGCTCGAGAAAAACTGTTTTTT
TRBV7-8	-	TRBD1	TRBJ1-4	CASSFPTGSEKLFF	TGTGCCAGCAGCTTCCCGACAGGGAGTGAAAAACTGTTTTTT
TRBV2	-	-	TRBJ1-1	CASSRTSVNTEAFF	TGTGCCAGCAGCCGCACGAGTGTGAACACTGAAGCTTTCTTT
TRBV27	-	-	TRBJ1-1	CASSLAGRQTEAFF	TGTGCCAGCAGTTTAGCGGGGCGCCAAACTGAAGCTTTCTTT
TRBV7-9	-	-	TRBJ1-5	CASSPKGDQPQHF	TGTGCCAGCAGCCCGAAGGGGGATCAGCCCCAGCATTTT
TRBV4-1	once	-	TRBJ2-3	CASSPWTNLGSDTQYF	TGCGCCAGCAGCCCCTGGACTAACCTAGGGTCCGATACGCAGTATTTT
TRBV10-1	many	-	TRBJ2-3	CASSGGLSTDTQYF	TGCGCCAGCAGTGGGGGACTCAGCACAGATACGCAGTATTTT
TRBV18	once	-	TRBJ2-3	CASSPTKGGLPGGSDTQYF	TGTGCCAGCTCACCAACGAAGGGAGGCCTTCCCGGAGGATCAGATACGCAGTATTTT
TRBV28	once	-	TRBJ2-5	CASSIGGGGSKTQYF	TGTGCCAGCTCCATCGGCGGAGGAGGGTCGAAGACCCAGTACTTC
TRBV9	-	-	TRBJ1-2	CASSVGGTSDYGYTF	TGTGCCAGCAGCGTAGGAGGGACGTCAGACTATGGCTACACCTTC
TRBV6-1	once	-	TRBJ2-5	CASSFTEETQYF	TGTGCCAGCAGTTTTACGGAAGAGACCCAGTACTTC
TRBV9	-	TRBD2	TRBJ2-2	CASSIGLAGDGELFF	TGTGCCAGCAGTATTGGACTAGCGGGAGATGGGGAGCTGTTTTTT
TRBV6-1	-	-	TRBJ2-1	CASMPRVGYNEQFF	TGTGCCAGCATGCCCAGGGTAGGCTACAATGAGCAGTTCTTC
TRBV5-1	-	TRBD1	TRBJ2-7	CASSLVGTGAYEQYF	TGCGCCAGCAGCTTGGTCGGGACAGGGGCCTACGAGCAGTACTTC
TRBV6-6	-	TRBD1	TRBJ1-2	CASSYSGTGTASGYTF	TGTGCCAGCAGTTACTCGGGGACAGGGACGGCTAGCGGCTACACCTTC
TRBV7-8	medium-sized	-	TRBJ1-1	CASSPDRMWGTEAFF	TGTGCCAGCAGCCCCGATCGGATGTGGGGAACTGAAGCTTTCTTT
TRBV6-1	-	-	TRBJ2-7	CASSTVYTSSYEQYF	TGTGCCAGCAGTACCGTCTACACCTCTTCCTACGAGCAGTACTTC
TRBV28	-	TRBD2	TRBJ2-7	CASSLQSGLAGGWSYEQYF	TGTGCCAGCAGTCTCCAATCGGGACTAGCGGGAGGTTGGTCCTACGAGCAGTACTTC
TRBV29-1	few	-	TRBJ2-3	CSVGRGARNTDTQYF	TGCAGCGTTGGTCGAGGTGCTCGAAACACAGATACGCAGTATTTT
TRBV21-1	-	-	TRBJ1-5	CASSKPDRKNQPQHF	TGTGCCAGCAGCAAACCTGACAGGAAGAATCAGCCCCAGCATTTT